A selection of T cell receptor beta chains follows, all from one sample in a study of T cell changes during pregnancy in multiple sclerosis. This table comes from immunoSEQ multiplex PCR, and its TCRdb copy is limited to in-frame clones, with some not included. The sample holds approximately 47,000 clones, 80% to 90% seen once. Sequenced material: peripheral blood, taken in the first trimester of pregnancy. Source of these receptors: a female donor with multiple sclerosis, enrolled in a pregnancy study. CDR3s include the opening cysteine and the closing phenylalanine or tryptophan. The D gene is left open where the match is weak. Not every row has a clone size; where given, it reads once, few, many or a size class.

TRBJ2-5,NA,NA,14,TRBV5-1,CASSPGGAGETQYF,TGCGCCAGCAGCCCTGGGGGGGCGGGAGAGACCCAGTACTTC
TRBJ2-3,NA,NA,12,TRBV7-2,CASSLASDTQYF,TGTGCCAGCAGCTTAGCTTCGGATACGCAGTATTTT
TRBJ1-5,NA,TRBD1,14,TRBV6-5,CASSTTGNNQPQHF,TGTGCCAGCAGTACGACAGGGAACAATCAGCCCCAGCATTTT
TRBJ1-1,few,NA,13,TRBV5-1,CASRGTGYTEAFF,TGCGCCAGCAGGGGAACAGGGTACACTGAAGCTTTCTTT
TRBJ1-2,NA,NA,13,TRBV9,CASSVGQEYGYTF,TGTGCCAGCAGCGTAGGACAGGAGTATGGCTACACCTTC
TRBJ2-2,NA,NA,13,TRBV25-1,CASSESVTGELFF,TGTGCCAGCAGTGAATCAGTCACCGGGGAGCTGTTTTTT
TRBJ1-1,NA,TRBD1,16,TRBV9,CASSGRTGQVNTEAFF,TGTGCCAGCAGCGGACGCACGGGACAGGTGAACACTGAAGCTTTCTTT
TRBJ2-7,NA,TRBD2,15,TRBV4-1,CASSQPSGGSYEQYF,TGCGCCAGCAGCCAACCCAGCGGGGGCTCCTACGAGCAGTACTTC
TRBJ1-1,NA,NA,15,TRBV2,CASKSMWGVDTEAFF,TGTGCCAGCAAAAGTATGTGGGGGGTTGACACTGAAGCTTTCTTT
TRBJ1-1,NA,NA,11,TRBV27,CAARRDTEAFF,TGTGCTGCACGGAGAGACACTGAAGCTTTCTTT
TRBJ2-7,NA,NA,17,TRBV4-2,CASSQDPPYGSSYEQYF,TGTGCCAGCAGCCAAGATCCCCCCTACGGGTCCTCCTACGAGCAGTACTTC
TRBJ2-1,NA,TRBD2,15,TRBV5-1,CASSKTSGGENEQFF,TGCGCCAGCAGCAAGACTAGCGGGGGGGAGAATGAGCAGTTCTTC
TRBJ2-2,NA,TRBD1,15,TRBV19,CASSTRTGVPGELFF,TGTGCCAGTAGTACCCGGACAGGGGTCCCCGGGGAGCTGTTTTTT
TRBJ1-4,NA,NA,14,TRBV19,CASSSTRSNEKLFF,TGTGCCAGTAGTTCAACCCGGTCCAATGAAAAACTGTTTTTT
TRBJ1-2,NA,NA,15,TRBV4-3,CASSQDSTINYGYTF,TGCGCCAGCAGCCAAGATTCTACGATTAACTATGGCTACACCTTC
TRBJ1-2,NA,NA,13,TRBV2,CASSERGRGGYTF,TGTGCCAGCAGTGAGCGGGGCCGGGGTGGCTACACCTTC
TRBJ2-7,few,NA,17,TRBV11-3,CASSIPYWVASSYEQYF,TGTGCCAGCAGCATCCCCTATTGGGTTGCTAGCTCCTACGAGCAGTACTTC
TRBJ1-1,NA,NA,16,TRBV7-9,CASSLAQAGVYTEAFF,TGTGCCAGCAGCTTAGCCCAAGCAGGGGTATACACTGAAGCTTTCTTT
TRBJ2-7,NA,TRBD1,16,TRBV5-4,CASSSTPDRHRDEQYF,TGTGCCAGCAGCTCGACCCCGGACAGGCACAGGGACGAGCAGTACTTC
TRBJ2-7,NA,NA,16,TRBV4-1,CASSHAIAQGSYEQYF,TGCGCCAGCAGCCACGCAATCGCGCAGGGATCCTACGAGCAGTACTTC
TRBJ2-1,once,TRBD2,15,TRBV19,CASSMTSGGGNEQFF,TGTGCCAGTAGTATGACTAGCGGGGGGGGTAATGAGCAGTTCTTC
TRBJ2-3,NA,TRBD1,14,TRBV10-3,CAISVSSGGDTQYF,TGTGCCATCAGTGTCAGCTCAGGGGGAGATACGCAGTATTTT